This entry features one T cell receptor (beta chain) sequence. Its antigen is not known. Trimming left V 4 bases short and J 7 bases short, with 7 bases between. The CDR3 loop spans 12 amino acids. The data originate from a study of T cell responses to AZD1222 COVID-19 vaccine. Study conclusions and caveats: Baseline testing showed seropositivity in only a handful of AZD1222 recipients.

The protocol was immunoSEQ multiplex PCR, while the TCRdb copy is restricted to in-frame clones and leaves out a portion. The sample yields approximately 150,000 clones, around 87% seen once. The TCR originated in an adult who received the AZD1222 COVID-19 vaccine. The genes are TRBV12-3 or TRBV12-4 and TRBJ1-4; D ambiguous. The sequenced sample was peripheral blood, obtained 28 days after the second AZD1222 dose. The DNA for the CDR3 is TGTGCCAGCAGTTCCTCTGGTGAAAAACTGTTTTTT. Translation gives CASSSSGEKLFF.